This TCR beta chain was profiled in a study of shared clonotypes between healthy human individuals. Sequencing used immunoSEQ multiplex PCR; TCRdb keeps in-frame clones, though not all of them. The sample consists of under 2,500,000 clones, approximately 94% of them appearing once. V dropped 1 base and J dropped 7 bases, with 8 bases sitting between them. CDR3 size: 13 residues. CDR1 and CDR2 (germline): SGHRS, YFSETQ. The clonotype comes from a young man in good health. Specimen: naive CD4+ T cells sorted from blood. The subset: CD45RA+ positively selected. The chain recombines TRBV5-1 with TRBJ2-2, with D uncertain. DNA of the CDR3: TGCGCCAGCAGCTTGTGGGGTGACGGGGAGCTGTTTTTT. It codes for CASSLWGDGELFF. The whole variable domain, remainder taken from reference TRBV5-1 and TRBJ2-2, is KAGVTQTPRYLIKTRGQQVTLSCSPISGHRSVSWYQQTPGQGLQFLFEYFSETQRNKGNFPGRFSGRQFSNSRSEMNVSTLELGDSALYLCASSLWGDGELFFGEGSRLTVL.